The 14 T cell receptor beta chains in this list originate from one sample, sequenced in a study of cytomegalovirus exposure and HLA in healthy donors. Use of 60 Vbeta and 13 Jbeta primers characterized the PCR. Clones were sequenced by immunoSEQ multiplex PCR, and TCRdb holds only the in-frame ones, with some missing. Of 110,000 or so clones in the sample, approximately 80% are singletons; the top ten hold 2.2%. Input material: PBMCs. All receptors come from a woman aged 25 to 39 in good health and CMV-seronegative.

V and J are TRBV5-6 and TRBJ2-3; 7 bases are a match to TRBD2. Looked up from germline, CDR1 is SGHDT and CDR2 is YYEEEE. V trimming: 4 bases; J trimming: 0 bases; junction bases outside the gene matches: 11. The CDR3 is 17 amino acids. The CDR3 loop reads CASSLRTSEPSTDTQYF. CDR3 nucleotide sequence: TGTGCCAGCAGCCTACGTACTAGCGAACCTAGCACAGATACGCAGTATTTT.

There are a few counts of this clone. The chain recombines TRBV5-1 with TRBJ1-3, with D hard to call. Trimming cost V 0 bases and J 0 bases, with 4 bases left between them. This CDR3 is 14 amino acids long. CDR1 is SGHRS, CDR2 YFSETQ, per germline. In nucleotides, the CDR3 is TGCGCCAGCAGCTTGGACGGCTCTGGAAACACCATATATTTT. It yields the protein CASSLDGSGNTIYF.

The chain joins TRBV18 to TRBJ1-2; weak D call: TRBD1 (6 bases). Looked up from germline, CDR1 is KGHSH and CDR2 is LQKENI. V lost 5 bases and J 7 bases, leaving 23 bases between the germline ends. This CDR3 is built from 16 residues. Written as DNA, the CDR3 is TGTGCCAGCTCAGCACAACGGGACACCCTGAGGCTTGGCTACACCTTC. Protein: CASSAQRDTLRLGYTF.

The chain joins TRBV5-4 to TRBJ2-2, with 8 bases aligning to TRBD2. V gave up 1 base and J gave up 3 bases; unmatched junction bases: 8. The CDR3 spans 17 residues. CDR1 and CDR2 from the germline V gene are SGHNT and YYREEE (reference sequence). DNA for the CDR3: TGTGCCAGCAGCTTGAACCCGGGAGGGCCAGACACCGGGGAGCTGTTTTTT. This translates into CASSLNPGGPDTGELFF.

The gene calls are TRBV6-4 and TRBJ2-1; weak D call: TRBD1 (6 bases). The CDR3 totals 13 residues. CDR1 and CDR2 (germline): MRHNA, SNTAGT. V was shortened by 5 bases and J by 9 bases, with 14 bases between the two germline ends. This chain's CDR3 is CASSNDRWGEQFF. CDR3 DNA sequence: TGTGCCAGCAGTAACGACAGGTGGGGTGAGCAGTTCTTC.

V gene TRBV27 combines with J gene TRBJ2-1, with TRBD2 matching 11 bases. CDR3 length: 16 amino acids. The germline V gene has CDR1 MNHEY and CDR2 SMNVEV (reference sequence). J was trimmed by 3 bases and V by 0 bases; bases with no gene match: 1. CDR3 sequence: CASSLSLAGGYNEQFF. The DNA for the CDR3 is TGTGCCAGCAGTTTATCCCTAGCGGGAGGCTACAATGAGCAGTTCTTC.

CDR3: CASSPRPKSLALKYYEQYF. The CDR3 DNA follows: TGCGCCAGCAGCCCACGCCCCAAAAGCTTAGCCCTGAAGTACTACGAGCAGTACTTC. V usage is TRBV4-3 and J usage is TRBJ2-5; D is undetermined. Near its end, the DNA agrees better with TRBJ2-7, so the J call may be wrong. This CDR3 is built from 19 residues. The germline V gene encodes CDR1 LGHNA and CDR2 YSLEER.

The rearrangement joins TRBV5-4 to TRBJ2-1; 8 bases fit TRBD2. J was trimmed by 2 bases and V by 5 bases; bases with no gene match: 6. CDR3 length: 15 residues. CDR1 SGHNT and CDR2 YYREEE come from the germline V gene (reference sequence). The CDR3, as DNA: TGTGCCAGCAGAATAGCGGGAATCACCTACAATGAGCAGTTCTTC. Translation: CASRIAGITYNEQFF.

The rearrangement links TRBV5-8 to TRBJ2-3; maybe TRBD2 (6 bases). Germline-derived CDR1 and CDR2 are SGHTS and YDEGEE. CDR3 size: 19 residues. V lost 0 bases to trimming and J lost 3 bases, with 23 bases between them. The DNA for the CDR3 is TGTGCCAGCAGCTTGGCCGTTGGAACAGGCGGGATTGCAACAGATACGCAGTATTTT. It codes for CASSLAVGTGGIATDTQYF. Full variable domain (rest looked up from reference TRBV5-8 and TRBJ2-3): EAGVTQSPTHLIKTRGQQATLRCSPISGHTSVYWYQQALGLGLQFLLWYDEGEERNRGNFPPRFSGRQFPNYSSELNVNALELEDSALYLCASSLAVGTGGIATDTQYFGPGTRLTVL.

For the CDR3, the DNA is TGTGCCAGCAGCCAATCTAGCGTGAGAGAGACCCAGTACTTC. Protein product: CASSQSSVRETQYF. The chain has TRBV13 and TRBJ2-5, with D maybe TRBD2 (6 bases). The germline V gene encodes CDR1 PRHDT and CDR2 FYEKMQ (reference sequence). The CDR3 consists of 14 residues. V lost 5 bases and J 4 bases, leaving 14 bases between the germline ends.

The CDR3, as DNA: TGTGCCAGCAGCCGGACAGTCACAGATACGCAGTATTTT. Its translation: CASSRTVTDTQYF. The chain carries TRBV27 and TRBJ2-3, with D maybe TRBD1 (6 bases). CDR3 length equals 13 residues. CDR1 is MNHEY and CDR2 is SMNVEV in the germline V gene (reference sequence). Trimming removed 6 bases at V and 2 bases at J, with 9 bases between.

The V gene is TRBV27, the J gene TRBJ2-7; 8 nucleotides agree with TRBD1. The CDR3 runs to 14 residues. The germline V gene encodes CDR1 MNHEY and CDR2 SMNVEV (reference sequence). The ends lost 3 bases at V and 4 bases at J; junction bases unmatched: 5. DNA of the CDR3: TGTGCCAGCAGTTTTCAGGGGGCAACGTACGAGCAGTACTTC. Its protein is CASSFQGATYEQYF.

This clone came up once. The chain is built from TRBV2 and TRBJ2-5; D perhaps matches TRBD1 (5 bases). Trimming cost V 6 bases and J 5 bases, with 16 bases left between them. The CDR3 spans 14 residues. The germline V gene has CDR1 SNHLY and CDR2 FYNNEI. The CDR3 coding sequence is TGTGCCAGCAGGCGGCCCACGCCAGGGGAGACCCAGTACTTC. The encoded protein is CASRRPTPGETQYF. Supplemented by reference TRBV2 and TRBJ2-5, the full variable domain reads EPEVTQTPSHQVTQMGQEVILRCVPISNHLYFYWYRQILGQKVEFLVSFYNNEISEKSEIFDDQFSVERPDGSNFTLKIRSTKLEDSAMYFCASRRPTPGETQYFGPGTRLLVL.

The CDR3 DNA follows: TGTGCCTGGAGTATGCGGGACTCCGAGGTGCCCCAGCATTTT. Translated: CAWSMRDSEVPQHF. The chain joins TRBV30 to TRBJ1-5; D is perhaps TRBD1 (5 bases). V gave up 2 bases and J gave up 9 bases, with 17 bases separating them. The CDR3 extends over 14 amino acids. In germline, CDR1 is GTSNPN, CDR2 SVGIG (reference sequence). Full variable domain (rest looked up from reference TRBV30 and TRBJ1-5): SQTIHQWPATLVQPVGSPLSLECTVEGTSNPNLYWYRQAAGRGLQLLFYSVGIGQISSEVPQNLSASRPQDRQFILSSKKLLLSDSGFYLCAWSMRDSEVPQHFGDGTRLSIL.